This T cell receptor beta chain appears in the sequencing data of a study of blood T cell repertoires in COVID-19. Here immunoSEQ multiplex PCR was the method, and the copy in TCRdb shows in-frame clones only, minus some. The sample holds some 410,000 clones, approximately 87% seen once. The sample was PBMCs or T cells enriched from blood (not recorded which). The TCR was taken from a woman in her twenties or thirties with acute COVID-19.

CDR3 residues: CASSTGTGGSGANVLTF. In DNA form, the CDR3 reads TGCGCCAGCAGCACCGGGACAGGGGGATCTGGGGCCAACGTCCTGACTTTC. V and J are TRBV5-1 and TRBJ2-6; 11 nucleotides align to TRBD1. J was trimmed by 1 base and V by 4 bases; bases with no gene match: 4. This CDR3 is built from 17 residues. Germline CDR1 and CDR2: SGHRS and YFSETQ.